Reported below is one T cell receptor (beta chain). Its antigen is not identified. These data come from a study of graft-versus-host responses after intestinal transplantation. Study summary: Each transplant was multivisceral, liver-intestinal, or isolated intestinal. Uniformly, recipients were administered anti-thymocyte globulin induction with subsequent tacrolimus and steroids for 2 to 3 years.

This table comes from immunoSEQ multiplex PCR, and its TCRdb copy is limited to in-frame clones, with some not included. The table lists 75,000 to 100,000 clones, 75% to 95% of them singletons, with roughly 0.2% in the top ten. Study-level findings and limits: Detected in recipient marrow were GvH clones, some of which were first observed in ileum or blood. Association was observed between peak circulating GvH clone levels and early post-transplant HvG declines.

The germline V gene has CDR1 SGHVS and CDR2 FNYEAQ. V lost 2 bases, J lost 2 bases, and 8 bases stayed unmatched. CDR3 length equals 16 residues. The clonotype originates from a human donor who was the organ donor for an intestinal transplant. Here the sequenced sample was unstimulated CD4+ T cells sorted from spleen or lymph node cells, taken before transplant. V and J are TRBV7-6 and TRBJ2-7; 8 positions agree with TRBD2. CDR3 coding DNA: TGTGCCAGCAGCTTAACGAGCGGGGGATACGCCTACGAGCAGTACTTC. Encoded protein: CASSLTSGGYAYEQYF. The whole variable domain, remainder taken from reference TRBV7-6 and TRBJ2-7, is GAGVSQSPRYKVTKRGQDVALRCDPISGHVSLYWYRQALGQGPEFLTYFNYEAQQDKSGLPNDRFSAERPEGSISTLTIQRTEQRDSAMYRCASSLTSGGYAYEQYFGPGTRLTVT.